Each of the 11 T cell receptor beta chains below was sequenced from the same sample in a study of T cell responses to AZD1222 COVID-19 vaccine listed by TCRdb under 2021. The library was built by means of the immunoSEQ multiplex PCR assay. Sourced from immuneACCESS, this table was stored by TCRdb with only in-frame sequences that have V and J called. A share of the clones is absent; for the studies checked, an unresolved V gene accounts for under half, and the remainder has no known explanation. The sample profile shows more than 70,000 clones; about 90% of them were found once. The ten biggest clones cover roughly 1.2% of the sample. According to the study, the label for this sample's time point signals: about 28 days (+/-7) after the second vaccine dose. This specimen was peripheral blood, taken 28 days after the second AZD1222 dose. The source is an adult who received the AZD1222 COVID-19 vaccine.

The chain combines TRBV10-3 with TRBJ2-1; 8 nucleotides line up with TRBD1. Germline V gives CDR1 ENHRY, CDR2 SYGVKD. The CDR3 runs to 13 residues. Trimming cost V 6 bases and J 5 bases; bases outside gene matches: 3. The chain's CDR3 is CAIRDREDNEQFF. The CDR3 nucleotides are TGTGCCATCAGGGACAGGGAAGACAATGAGCAGTTCTTC.

The V call is TRBV28, the J call TRBJ2-4, with TRBD2 matching over 8 bases. Germline lookup yields CDR1 MDHEN and CDR2 SYDVKM. The CDR3 runs 15 residues. V lost 5 bases to trimming and J lost 1 base; unmatched junction nucleotides: 4. CDR3 region: CASSASGGAKNIQYF. CDR3 sequence (DNA): TGTGCCAGCAGTGCCTCGGGAGGGGCCAAAAACATTCAGTACTTC. The variable domain in full, with the rest retrieved from reference TRBV28 and TRBJ2-4, is DVKVTQSSRYLVKRTGEKVFLECVQDMDHENMFWYRQDPGLGLRLIYFSYDVKMKEKGDIPEGYSVSREKKERFSLILESASTNQTSMYLCASSASGGAKNIQYFGAGTRLSVL.

The V call is TRBV5-1, the J call TRBJ2-5; D gene unclear. Germline CDR1 and CDR2: SGHRS and YFSETQ. This CDR3 contains 14 residues. V lost 2 bases and J lost 1, with 9 bases in between. The CDR3 DNA reads as TGCGCCAGCAGCTTAACCGGAGCCCAAGAGACCCAGTACTTC. Translating it yields CASSLTGAQETQYF.

Written as DNA, the CDR3 is TGTGCCAGCTCACCACCCGCGACAGGGAAGGGTGAGCAGTTCTTC. It codes for CASSPPATGKGEQFF. The V and J genes are TRBV18 and TRBJ2-1, with 7 bases fitting TRBD1. Trimming took 0 bases from V and 9 from J; bases not matched to a gene: 8. This CDR3 has 15 residues. Germline CDR1 and CDR2: KGHSH and LQKENI.

This sequence joins TRBV7-7 and TRBJ1-1; D unclear. CDR3 size: 12 residues. V was cut by 10 bases and J by 0 bases, with 9 bases left in between. Germline CDR1 reads SSHAT; CDR2 reads FNYEAQ (reference sequence). DNA for the CDR3: TGTGCCACCGGACGGCTGAACACTGAAGCTTTCTTT. Its protein product is CATGRLNTEAFF.

This chain connects TRBV5-6 to TRBJ2-7; 9 bases line up with TRBD2. This CDR3 region has 13 residues. Per germline, CDR1 SGHDT and CDR2 YYEEEE. After removal of 6 bases from V and 3 bases from J, the junction contained 4 bases not matched to a gene. The CDR3, as DNA: TGTGCCAGCACCCAGACTAGCGGCTACGAGCAGTACTTC. This gives the protein CASTQTSGYEQYF. Filled out from reference TRBV5-6 and TRBJ2-7, the complete variable domain reads DAGVTQSPTHLIKTRGQQVTLRCSPKSGHDTVSWYQQALGQGPQFIFQYYEEEERQRGNFPDRFSGHQFPNYSSELNVNALLLGDSALYLCASTQTSGYEQYFGPGTRLTVT.

The count of this clone is one. The chain combines TRBV19 with TRBJ2-6, with D unresolved. Germline V gene sequence: CDR1 LNHDA, CDR2 SQIVND (reference sequence). V lost 3 bases to trimming and J lost 0 bases, with 3 bases between them. This CDR3 contains 14 residues. The CDR3 sequence: CASSIASGANVLTF. CDR3 coding DNA: TGTGCCAGTAGTATTGCCTCTGGGGCCAACGTCCTGACTTTC.

The chain carries TRBV28 and TRBJ1-1, with D unclear. Trimming left V 5 bases short and J 4 bases short, with 14 bases between. This CDR3 region has 14 residues. Germline-derived CDR1 and CDR2 are MDHEN and SYDVKM. CDR3: CASSPWSATTEAFF. Here the CDR3 DNA reads TGTGCCAGCAGTCCGTGGAGTGCAACCACTGAAGCTTTCTTT.

The genes are TRBV28 and TRBJ1-2, with 8 bases aligning to TRBD1. After removal of 4 bases from V and 6 bases from J, the junction contained 10 bases not matched to a gene. The CDR3 length is 15 residues. Germline CDR1 is MDHEN and CDR2 is SYDVKM. In DNA, the CDR3 is TGTGCCAGCAGTTCACAGGGGGAGGATAGGGATGGCTACACCTTC. This translates into CASSSQGEDRDGYTF.

J is TRBJ1-6 and V is TRBV6-4, with D uncertain. V was cut by 5 bases and J by 9 bases, with 17 bases left in between. This CDR3 spans 15 amino acids. Germline values: CDR1 MRHNA, CDR2 SNTAGT. The CDR3 DNA reads TGTGCCAGCAGTTTGGACCCATCGGGTTTTTCACCCCTCCACTTT. Encoded protein: CASSLDPSGFSPLHF.

The chain is built from TRBV11-2 and TRBJ2-1; TRBD1 is a possible D gene (5 bases). V was clipped by 7 bases and J by 1 base, with 14 bases between them. Per germline, CDR1 SGHAT and CDR2 FQNNGV. This CDR3 spans 15 amino acids. The DNA for the CDR3 is TGTGCCAGCACCCCCCCGAAGGGGTCCTACAATGAGCAGTTCTTC. It codes for CASTPPKGSYNEQFF.